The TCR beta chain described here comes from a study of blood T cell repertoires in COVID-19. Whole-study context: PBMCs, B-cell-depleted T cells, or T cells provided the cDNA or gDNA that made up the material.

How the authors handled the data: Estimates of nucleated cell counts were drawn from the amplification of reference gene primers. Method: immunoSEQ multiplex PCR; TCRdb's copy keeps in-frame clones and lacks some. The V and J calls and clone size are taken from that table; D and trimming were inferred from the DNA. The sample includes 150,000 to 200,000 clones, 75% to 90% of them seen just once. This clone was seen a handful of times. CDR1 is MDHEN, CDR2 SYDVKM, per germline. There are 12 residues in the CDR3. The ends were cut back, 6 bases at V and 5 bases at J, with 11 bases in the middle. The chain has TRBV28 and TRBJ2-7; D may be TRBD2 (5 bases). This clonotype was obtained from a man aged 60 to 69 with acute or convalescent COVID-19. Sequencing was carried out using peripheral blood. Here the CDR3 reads CASRDWMDEQYF. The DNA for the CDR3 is TGTGCCAGCAGGGACTGGATGGACGAGCAGTACTTC.